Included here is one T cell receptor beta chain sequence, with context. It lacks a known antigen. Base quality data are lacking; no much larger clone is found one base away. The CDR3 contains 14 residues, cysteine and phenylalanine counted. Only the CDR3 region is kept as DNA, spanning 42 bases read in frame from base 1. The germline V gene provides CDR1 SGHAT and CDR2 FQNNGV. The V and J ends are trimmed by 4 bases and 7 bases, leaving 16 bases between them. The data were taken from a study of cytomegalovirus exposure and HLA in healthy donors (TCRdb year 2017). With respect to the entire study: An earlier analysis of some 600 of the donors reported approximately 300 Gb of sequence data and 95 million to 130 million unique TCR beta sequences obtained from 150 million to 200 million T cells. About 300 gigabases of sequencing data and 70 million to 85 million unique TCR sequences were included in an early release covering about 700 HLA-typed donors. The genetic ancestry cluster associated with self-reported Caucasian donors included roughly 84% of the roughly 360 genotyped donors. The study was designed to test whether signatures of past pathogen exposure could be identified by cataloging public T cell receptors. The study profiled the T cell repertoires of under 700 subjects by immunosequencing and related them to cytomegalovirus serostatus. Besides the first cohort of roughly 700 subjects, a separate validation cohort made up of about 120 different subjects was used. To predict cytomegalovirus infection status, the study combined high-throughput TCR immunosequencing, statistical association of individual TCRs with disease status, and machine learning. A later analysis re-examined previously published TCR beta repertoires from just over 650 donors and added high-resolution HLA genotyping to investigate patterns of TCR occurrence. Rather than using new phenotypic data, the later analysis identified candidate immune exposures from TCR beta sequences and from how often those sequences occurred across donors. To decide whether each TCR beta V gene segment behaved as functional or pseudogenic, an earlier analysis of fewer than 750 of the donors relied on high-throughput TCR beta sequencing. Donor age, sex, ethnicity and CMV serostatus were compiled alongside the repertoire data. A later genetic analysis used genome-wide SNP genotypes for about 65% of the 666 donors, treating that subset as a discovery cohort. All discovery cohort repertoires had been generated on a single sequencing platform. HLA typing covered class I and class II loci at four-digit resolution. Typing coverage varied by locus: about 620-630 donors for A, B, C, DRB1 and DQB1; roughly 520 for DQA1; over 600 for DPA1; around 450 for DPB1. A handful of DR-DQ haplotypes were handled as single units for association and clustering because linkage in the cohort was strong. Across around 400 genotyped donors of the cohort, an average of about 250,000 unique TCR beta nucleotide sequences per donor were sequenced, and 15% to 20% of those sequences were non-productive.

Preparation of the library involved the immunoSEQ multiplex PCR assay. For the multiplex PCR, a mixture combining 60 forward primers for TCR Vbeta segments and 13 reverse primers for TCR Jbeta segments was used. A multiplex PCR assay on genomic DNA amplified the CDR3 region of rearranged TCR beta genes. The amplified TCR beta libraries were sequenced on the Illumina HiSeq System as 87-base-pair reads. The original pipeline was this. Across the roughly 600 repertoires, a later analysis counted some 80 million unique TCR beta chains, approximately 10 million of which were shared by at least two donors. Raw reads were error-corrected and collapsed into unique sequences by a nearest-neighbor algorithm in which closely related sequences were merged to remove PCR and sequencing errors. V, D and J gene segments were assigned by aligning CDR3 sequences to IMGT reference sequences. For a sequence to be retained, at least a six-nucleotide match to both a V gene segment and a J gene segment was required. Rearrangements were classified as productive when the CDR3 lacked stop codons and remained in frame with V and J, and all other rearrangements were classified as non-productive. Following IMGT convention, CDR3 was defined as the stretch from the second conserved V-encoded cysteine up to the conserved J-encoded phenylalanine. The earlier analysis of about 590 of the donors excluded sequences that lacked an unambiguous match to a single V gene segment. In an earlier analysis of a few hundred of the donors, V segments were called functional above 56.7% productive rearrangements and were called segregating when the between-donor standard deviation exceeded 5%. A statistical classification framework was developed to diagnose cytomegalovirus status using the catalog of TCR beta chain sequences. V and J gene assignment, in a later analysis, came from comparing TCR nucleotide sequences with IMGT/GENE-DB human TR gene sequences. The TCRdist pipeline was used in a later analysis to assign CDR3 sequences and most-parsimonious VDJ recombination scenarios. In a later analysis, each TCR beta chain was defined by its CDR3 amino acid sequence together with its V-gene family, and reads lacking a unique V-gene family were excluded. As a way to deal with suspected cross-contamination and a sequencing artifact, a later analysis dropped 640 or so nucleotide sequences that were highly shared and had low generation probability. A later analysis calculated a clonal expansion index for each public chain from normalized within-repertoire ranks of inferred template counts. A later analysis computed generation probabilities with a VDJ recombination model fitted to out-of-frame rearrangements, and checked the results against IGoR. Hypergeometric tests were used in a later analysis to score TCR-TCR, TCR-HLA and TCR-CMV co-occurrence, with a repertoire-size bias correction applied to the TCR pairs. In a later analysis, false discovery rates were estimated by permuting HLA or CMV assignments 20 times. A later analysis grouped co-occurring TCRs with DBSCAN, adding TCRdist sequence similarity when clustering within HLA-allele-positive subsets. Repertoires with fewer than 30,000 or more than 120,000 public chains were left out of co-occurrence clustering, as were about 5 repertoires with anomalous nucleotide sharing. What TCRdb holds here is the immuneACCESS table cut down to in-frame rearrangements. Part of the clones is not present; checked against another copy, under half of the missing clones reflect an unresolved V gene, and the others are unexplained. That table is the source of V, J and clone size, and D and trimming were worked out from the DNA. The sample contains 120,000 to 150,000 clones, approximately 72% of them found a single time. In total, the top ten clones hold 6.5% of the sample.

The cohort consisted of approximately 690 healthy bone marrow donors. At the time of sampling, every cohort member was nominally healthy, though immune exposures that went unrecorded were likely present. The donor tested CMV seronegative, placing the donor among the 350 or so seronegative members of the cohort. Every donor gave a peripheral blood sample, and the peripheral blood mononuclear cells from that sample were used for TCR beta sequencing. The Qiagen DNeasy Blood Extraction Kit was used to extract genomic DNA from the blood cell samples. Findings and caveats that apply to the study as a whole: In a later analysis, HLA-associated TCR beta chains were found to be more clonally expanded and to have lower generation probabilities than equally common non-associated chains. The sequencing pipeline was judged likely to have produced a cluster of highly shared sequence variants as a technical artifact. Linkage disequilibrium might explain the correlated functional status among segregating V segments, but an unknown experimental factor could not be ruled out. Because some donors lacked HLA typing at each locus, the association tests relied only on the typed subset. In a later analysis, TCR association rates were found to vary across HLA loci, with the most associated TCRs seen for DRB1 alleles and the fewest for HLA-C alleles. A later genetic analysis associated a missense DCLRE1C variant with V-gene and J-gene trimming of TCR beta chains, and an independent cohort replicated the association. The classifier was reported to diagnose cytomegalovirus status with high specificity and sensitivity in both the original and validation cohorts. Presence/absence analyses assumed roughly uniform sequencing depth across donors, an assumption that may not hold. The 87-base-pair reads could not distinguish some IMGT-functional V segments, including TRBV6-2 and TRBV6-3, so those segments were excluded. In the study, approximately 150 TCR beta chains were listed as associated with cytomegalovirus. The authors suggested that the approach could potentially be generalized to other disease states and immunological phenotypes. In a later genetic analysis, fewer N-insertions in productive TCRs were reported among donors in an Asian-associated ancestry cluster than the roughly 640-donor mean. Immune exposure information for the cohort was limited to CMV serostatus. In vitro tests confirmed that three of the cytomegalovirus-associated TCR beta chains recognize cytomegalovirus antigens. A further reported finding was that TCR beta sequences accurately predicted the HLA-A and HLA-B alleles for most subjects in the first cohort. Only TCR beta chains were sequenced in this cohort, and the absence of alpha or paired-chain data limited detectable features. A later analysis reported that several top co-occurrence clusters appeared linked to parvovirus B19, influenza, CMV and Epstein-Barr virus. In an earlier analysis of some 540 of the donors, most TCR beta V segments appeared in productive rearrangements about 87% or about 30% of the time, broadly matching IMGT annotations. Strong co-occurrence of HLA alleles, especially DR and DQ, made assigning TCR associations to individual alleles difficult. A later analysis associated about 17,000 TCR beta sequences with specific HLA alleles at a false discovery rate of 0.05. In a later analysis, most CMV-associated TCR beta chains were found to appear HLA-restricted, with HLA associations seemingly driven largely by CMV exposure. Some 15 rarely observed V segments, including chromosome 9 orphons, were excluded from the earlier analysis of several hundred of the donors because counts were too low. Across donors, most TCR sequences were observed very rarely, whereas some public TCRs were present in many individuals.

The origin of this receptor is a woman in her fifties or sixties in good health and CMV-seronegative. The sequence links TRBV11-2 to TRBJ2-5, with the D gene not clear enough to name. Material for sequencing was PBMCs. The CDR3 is CASSSRRLVGTQYF. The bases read TGTGCCAGCAGCTCCCGCCGACTCGTTGGGACCCAGTACTTC.